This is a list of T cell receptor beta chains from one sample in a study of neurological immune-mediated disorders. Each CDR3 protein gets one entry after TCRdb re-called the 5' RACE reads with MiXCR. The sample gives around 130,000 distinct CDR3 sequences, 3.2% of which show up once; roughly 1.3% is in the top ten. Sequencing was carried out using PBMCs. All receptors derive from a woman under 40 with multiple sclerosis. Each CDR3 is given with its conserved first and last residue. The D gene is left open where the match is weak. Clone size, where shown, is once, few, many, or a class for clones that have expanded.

cdr3_nt: TGTGTCAGCAGCCAAGACCCGGGAGCCCACAATGAGCAGTTCTTC
cdr3_aa: CVSSQDPGAHNEQFF
clone_size: once
d_call: .
j_call: TRBJ2-1
v_call: TRBV3-1

cdr3_nt: TGTGCCAGCAGCTACCGACCAGAAGAGACCCAGTACTTC
cdr3_aa: CASSYRPEETQYF
clone_size: many
d_call: .
j_call: TRBJ2-5
v_call: TRBV7-9

cdr3_nt: TGCGCCAGCAGCCAAGATCTAGGACTAGCGGCCTACGAGCAGTACTTC
cdr3_aa: CASSQDLGLAAYEQYF
clone_size: many
d_call: TRBD2
j_call: TRBJ2-7
v_call: TRBV4-3

cdr3_nt: TGCAGTGCTAGAGGCCAGGGTTTTTCCTATGGCTACACCTTC
cdr3_aa: CSARGQGFSYGYTF
clone_size: many
d_call: .
j_call: TRBJ1-2
v_call: TRBV20-1

cdr3_nt: TGCGCCAGCAGTCGGTCCAGGGATATAATCGATACGCAGTATTTT
cdr3_aa: CASSRSRDIIDTQYF
clone_size: many
d_call: .
j_call: TRBJ2-3
v_call: TRBV5-1

cdr3_nt: TGCGCCAGCAGCCAAGATCGGGGGTACACTGAAGCTTTCTTT
cdr3_aa: CASSQDRGYTEAFF
clone_size: many
d_call: .
j_call: TRBJ1-1
v_call: TRBV4-1

cdr3_nt: TGCAGTGCTAGAATAACAGCCTCCTACGAGCAGTACTTC
cdr3_aa: CSARITASYEQYF
clone_size: many
d_call: .
j_call: TRBJ2-7
v_call: TRBV20-1

cdr3_nt: TGTGCCAGCAGCGCCGGGGTGGACACTGAAGCTTTCTTT
cdr3_aa: CASSAGVDTEAFF
clone_size: many
d_call: .
j_call: TRBJ1-1
v_call: TRBV9

cdr3_nt: TGCGCCAGCAGCCGGGATCTGGTGGGATATGGCTACACCTTC
cdr3_aa: CASSRDLVGYGYTF
clone_size: few
d_call: .
j_call: TRBJ1-2
v_call: TRBV5-1

cdr3_nt: TGCAGTGCCCCCCGACGGGGATTCACCTACAATGAGCAGTTCTTC
cdr3_aa: CSAPRRGFTYNEQFF
clone_size: many
d_call: .
j_call: TRBJ2-1
v_call: TRBV20-1

cdr3_nt: TGCAGTGCTAGAGAGTGGACTAGCCCCACAGATACGCAGTATTTT
cdr3_aa: CSAREWTSPTDTQYF
clone_size: many
d_call: TRBD2
j_call: TRBJ2-3
v_call: TRBV20-1

cdr3_nt: TGTGCCAGCAGCGCGGGGACCGCAACTAATGAAAAACTGTTTTTT
cdr3_aa: CASSAGTATNEKLFF
clone_size: many
d_call: .
j_call: TRBJ1-4
v_call: TRBV9

cdr3_nt: TGCGCCAGCAGCCACGAGGGGGAACTGTTTTTT
cdr3_aa: CASSHEGELFF
clone_size: many
d_call: .
j_call: TRBJ1-4
v_call: TRBV5-1

cdr3_nt: TGCAGCGTCACAGGGGGTCCGAGCTCTGGGGCCAACGTCCTGACTTTC
cdr3_aa: CSVTGGPSSGANVLTF
clone_size: many
d_call: TRBD1
j_call: TRBJ2-6
v_call: TRBV29-1

cdr3_nt: TGTGCCAGCGGCCCCTTTGCGACATCGTTAAATTCACCCCTCCACTTT
cdr3_aa: CASGPFATSLNSPLHF
clone_size: many
d_call: .
j_call: TRBJ1-6
v_call: TRBV6-5

cdr3_nt: TGTGCCAGCAGCGTCGGATCGGCGGGAGGAGGGGATACGCAGTATTTT
cdr3_aa: CASSVGSAGGGDTQYF
clone_size: many
d_call: TRBD2
j_call: TRBJ2-3
v_call: TRBV9

cdr3_nt: TGTGCCACCAGTGATTTGGGACAGATATATGGAAATTCACCCCTCCACTTT
cdr3_aa: CATSDLGQIYGNSPLHF
clone_size: many
d_call: .
j_call: TRBJ1-6
v_call: TRBV24-1

cdr3_nt: TGCGCCAGCAGCTTCCACACCGGGGAGCTGTTTTTT
cdr3_aa: CASSFHTGELFF
clone_size: many
d_call: .
j_call: TRBJ2-2
v_call: TRBV5-1

cdr3_nt: TGTGCCAGCAGCTTTTTGGCACCCTACGAGCAGTACTTC
cdr3_aa: CASSFLAPYEQYF
clone_size: many
d_call: .
j_call: TRBJ2-7
v_call: TRBV7-9

cdr3_nt: TGCAGCGTTGAGGCCCTGGACAGACAGAACACTGAAGCTTTCTTT
cdr3_aa: CSVEALDRQNTEAFF
clone_size: many
d_call: .
j_call: TRBJ1-1
v_call: TRBV29-1

cdr3_nt: TGTGCCAGCAGCGGGACAGGGACGAGCTCCTACGAGCAGTACTTC
cdr3_aa: CASSGTGTSSYEQYF
clone_size: many
d_call: TRBD1
j_call: TRBJ2-7
v_call: TRBV7-2

cdr3_nt: TGTGCCACCAGTGACCTCAGGGAGGTATTCTTC
cdr3_aa: CATSDLREVFF
clone_size: many
d_call: .
j_call: TRBJ2-1
v_call: TRBV24-1

cdr3_nt: TGTGCCAGCACTCGACGGGCGGAAAGTACAGATACGCAGTATTTT
cdr3_aa: CASTRRAESTDTQYF
clone_size: few
d_call: .
j_call: TRBJ2-3
v_call: TRBV6-5

cdr3_nt: TGCGCCAGCAGCCAAGGACCCGGGGAGCTGTTTTTT
cdr3_aa: CASSQGPGELFF
clone_size: many
d_call: .
j_call: TRBJ2-2
v_call: TRBV4-3

cdr3_nt: TGCAGTGCTAGAGATCTAGCGGGGGCCTACAATGAGCAGTTCTTC
cdr3_aa: CSARDLAGAYNEQFF
clone_size: many
d_call: TRBD2
j_call: TRBJ2-1
v_call: TRBV20-1

cdr3_nt: TGCAGTGCTACCGTCGGACAGACCGTGGATACGCAGTATTTT
cdr3_aa: CSATVGQTVDTQYF
clone_size: many
d_call: .
j_call: TRBJ2-3
v_call: TRBV20-1

cdr3_nt: TGTGCCATCAGTGATGGGACAGGGGTAGGAGAGACCCAGTACTTC
cdr3_aa: CAISDGTGVGETQYF
clone_size: .
d_call: TRBD1
j_call: TRBJ2-5
v_call: TRBV10-3

cdr3_nt: TGTGCCAGCTCACCACCAAGACCTGGGGCCAACGTCCTGACTTTC
cdr3_aa: CASSPPRPGANVLTF
clone_size: .
d_call: .
j_call: TRBJ2-6
v_call: TRBV18

cdr3_nt: TGTGCCAGCAGCTTAGCGGGCCCCGGGACCTACAATGAGCAGTTCTTC
cdr3_aa: CASSLAGPGTYNEQFF
clone_size: many
d_call: .
j_call: TRBJ2-1
v_call: TRBV7-6

cdr3_nt: TGCGCCAGCAGCTTGGTGACAGGGCTAGCTTTCTTT
cdr3_aa: CASSLVTGLAFF
clone_size: many
d_call: TRBD1
j_call: TRBJ1-1
v_call: TRBV5-1

cdr3_nt: TGCGCCAGCAGTATCAACACTGAAGCTTTCTTT
cdr3_aa: CASSINTEAFF
clone_size: .
d_call: .
j_call: TRBJ1-1
v_call: TRBV10-2

cdr3_nt: TGCGCCAGCAGCGGGGACAGTCCCTACGAGCAGTACTTC
cdr3_aa: CASSGDSPYEQYF
clone_size: many
d_call: TRBD1
j_call: TRBJ2-7
v_call: TRBV5-1

cdr3_nt: TGCAGTGCTAGTTTGGTGCATGAGCAGTTCTTC
cdr3_aa: CSASLVHEQFF
clone_size: many
d_call: .
j_call: TRBJ2-1
v_call: TRBV20-1

cdr3_nt: TGTGCCAGCGGTGAGGGACTAGCGGGCTACGAGCAGTACTTC
cdr3_aa: CASGEGLAGYEQYF
clone_size: many
d_call: TRBD2
j_call: TRBJ2-7
v_call: TRBV27

cdr3_nt: TGTGCCAGCAGCCACGGGCGGGCGGACTATGGCTACACCTTC
cdr3_aa: CASSHGRADYGYTF
clone_size: many
d_call: .
j_call: TRBJ1-2
v_call: TRBV27

cdr3_nt: TGTGCCAGCAGCTTAGGGGGGCCAGCCACAGATACGCAGTATTTT
cdr3_aa: CASSLGGPATDTQYF
clone_size: many
d_call: .
j_call: TRBJ2-3
v_call: TRBV7-2

cdr3_nt: TGCAGTGCGATTCTTGGGGACAGGGTTTATGGCTACACCTTC
cdr3_aa: CSAILGDRVYGYTF
clone_size: many
d_call: TRBD1
j_call: TRBJ1-2
v_call: TRBV20-1

cdr3_nt: TGTGCCACCAGCAGAGGAGGACAGGGGGCCTCCGAGCAGTACTTC
cdr3_aa: CATSRGGQGASEQYF
clone_size: many
d_call: TRBD1
j_call: TRBJ2-7
v_call: TRBV15

cdr3_nt: TGTGCCAGCACCTCTGGAAACACCATATATTTT
cdr3_aa: CASTSGNTIYF
clone_size: many
d_call: .
j_call: TRBJ1-3
v_call: TRBV11-2

cdr3_nt: TGTGCCAGCAGCCCCCCGTTGGGCGGATCATCCTACGAGCAGTACTTC
cdr3_aa: CASSPPLGGSSYEQYF
clone_size: many
d_call: .
j_call: TRBJ2-7
v_call: TRBV7-9

cdr3_nt: TGCGCCAGCACGTTGCGGACAGCCCAAGAGACCCAGTACTTC
cdr3_aa: CASTLRTAQETQYF
clone_size: many
d_call: .
j_call: TRBJ2-5
v_call: TRBV5-1

cdr3_nt: TGCAGCGCGCATGGACAGCCGAACACTGAAGCTTTCTTT
cdr3_aa: CSAHGQPNTEAFF
clone_size: many
d_call: .
j_call: TRBJ1-1
v_call: TRBV29-1

cdr3_nt: TGTGCCAGCAGCTTGGGGACAGAAGGCGGCTACACCTTC
cdr3_aa: CASSLGTEGGYTF
clone_size: many
d_call: .
j_call: TRBJ1-2
v_call: TRBV5-5

cdr3_nt: TGTGCCAGCAGCTTAACGTCGGAGGGTGAGCAGTTCTTC
cdr3_aa: CASSLTSEGEQFF
clone_size: many
d_call: .
j_call: TRBJ2-1
v_call: TRBV7-9

cdr3_nt: TGTGCCAGCAGTTCGTCGGGGGGACAGGGCTTTGAAAAACTGTTTTTT
cdr3_aa: CASSSSGGQGFEKLFF
clone_size: many
d_call: TRBD1
j_call: TRBJ1-4
v_call: TRBV12-3/TRBV12-4

cdr3_nt: TGCGCCAGCACCTCAAACAGGGGAGGGTACACTGAAGCTTTCTTT
cdr3_aa: CASTSNRGGYTEAFF
clone_size: few
d_call: TRBD1
j_call: TRBJ1-1
v_call: TRBV5-1

cdr3_nt: TGTGCCAGCAGCCCAACACAGCGGGCGCAAGAGACCCAGTACTTC
cdr3_aa: CASSPTQRAQETQYF
clone_size: many
d_call: .
j_call: TRBJ2-5
v_call: TRBV7-6

cdr3_nt: TGCAGTGCTAGAGTTAGGGCTTTCGCTAATGAAAAACTGTTTTTT
cdr3_aa: CSARVRAFANEKLFF
clone_size: many
d_call: .
j_call: TRBJ1-4
v_call: TRBV20-1

cdr3_nt: TGTGCCAGCAGCTTAAGAGCAGGGACTCCCTACGAGCAGTACTTC
cdr3_aa: CASSLRAGTPYEQYF
clone_size: many
d_call: .
j_call: TRBJ2-7
v_call: TRBV11-2

cdr3_nt: TGTGCCAGCTCGTCCTTTTTAGGAAACACTGAAGCTTTCTTT
cdr3_aa: CASSSFLGNTEAFF
clone_size: few
d_call: .
j_call: TRBJ1-1
v_call: TRBV6-5